This TCR beta chain was retrieved from a study of blood T cell repertoires in COVID-19. The CDR3 is made up of 14 amino acids. Germline V gene lookup returns CDR1 LNHDA and CDR2 SQIVND (reference sequence). V shed 3 bases and J shed 6 bases, with 14 bases lying between them. The method was immunoSEQ multiplex PCR; TCRdb's version includes in-frame clones alone and lacks a portion of them. The sample includes more than 200,000 clones, nearly 90% seen only once; the top ten take approximately 4.3%. The V and J genes are TRBV19 and TRBJ1-2; D remains unclear. Sequences were obtained from PBMCs or T cells enriched from blood (not recorded which). The clonotype comes from a woman in her 30s with acute COVID-19. In DNA form, the CDR3 reads TGTGCCAGTAGTATTCGCCCGGTGGAGAATGGCTACACCTTC. Amino acid sequence: CASSIRPVENGYTF. The variable domain in full, completed from reference TRBV19 and TRBJ1-2, reads DGGITQSPKYLFRKEGQNVTLSCEQNLNHDAMYWYRQDPGQGLRLIYYSQIVNDFQKGDIAEGYSVSREKKESFPLTVTSAQKNPTAFYLCASSIRPVENGYTFGSGTRLTVV.